These 14 T cell receptor beta chains originate from one sample sequenced in a study of Graves' ophthalmopathy and Graves' hyperthyroidism. Amplification of TCR beta CDR3 regions used RNA transcripts. HTBI-primed RT-PCR formed the first round, and a multiplex PCR formed the second. TCRdb redid the calling of the multiplex PCR reads with MiXCR, one entry per CDR3 protein. The sample has approximately 460,000 distinct CDR3 sequences, over 13% seen once. Sequencing was performed on blood. These receptors all stem from a woman between 25 and 40 years old with Graves' ophthalmopathy.

This clonotype was counted many times. The chain couples TRBV27 to TRBJ2-7; D possibly corresponds to TRBD1 (6 bases). Germline lookup yields CDR1 MNHEY and CDR2 SMNVEV (reference sequence). Trimming pared 7 bases from V and 5 bases from J, leaving 9 bases between. This CDR3 has 11 amino acids. CDR3 in DNA: TGTGCCAGCAAGGCAGGGGACGAGCAGTACTTC. This encodes CASKAGDEQYF.

This clonotype appeared many times. The V call is TRBV11-3, the J call TRBJ2-7, with D perhaps TRBD1 (5 bases). Germline V gene data show CDR1 as SGHNT and CDR2 as YENEEA. V was trimmed by 1 base and J by 1 base, leaving 11 bases between them. This CDR3 is built from 15 residues. CDR3 in amino acids: CASSLGSGPSYEQYF. CDR3 DNA sequence: TGTGCCAGCAGCTTAGGATCAGGGCCTTCCTACGAGCAGTACTTC.

This clonotype came up many times. V usage is TRBV6-1 and J usage is TRBJ1-2, with 8 bases identical to TRBD1. The CDR3 runs 15 residues. The V gene end was trimmed by 3 bases and the J gene end by 8 bases; junction bases not matched to a gene: 11. CDR1 MNHNS and CDR2 SASEGT come from the germline V gene. CDR3 sequence: CASSDPGQGAWGYTF. In DNA form, the CDR3 reads TGTGCCAGCAGTGACCCCGGACAGGGAGCGTGGGGCTACACCTTC.

This clonotype was counted at least ten times. This sequence joins TRBV12-3 or TRBV12-4 and TRBJ2-5; TRBD1 matches at 7 bases. There are 14 residues in the CDR3. With 9 bases clipped from V and 0 bases from J, the junction kept 7 bases outside the gene matches. The CDR3 spells CASMSQGNQETQYF. Here the CDR3 DNA reads TGTGCCAGTATGTCACAGGGGAACCAAGAGACCCAGTACTTC.

There are many counts of this clonotype. The genes are TRBV28 and TRBJ1-5; the match to TRBD1 covers 9 bases. Germline V gene data show CDR1 as MDHEN and CDR2 as SYDVKM. This CDR3 has 15 residues. The J segment lost 5 bases and the V segment lost 4 bases, leaving 6 bases of the junction unmatched. The CDR3 is CASSSTGTGYQPQHF. The CDR3 region has the DNA TGTGCCAGCAGTTCAACCGGGACAGGGTATCAGCCCCAGCATTTT. Together with reference TRBV28 and TRBJ1-5, the CDR3 gives the full variable domain: DVKVTQSSRYLVKRTGEKVFLECVQDMDHENMFWYRQDPGLGLRLIYFSYDVKMKEKGDIPEGYSVSREKKERFSLILESASTNQTSMYLCASSSTGTGYQPQHFGDGTRLSIL.

This clonotype was recorded many times. The chain combines TRBV7-9 with TRBJ1-1, with D unclear. CDR3 length: 15 residues. The V end lost 2 bases, the J end lost 0 bases, and 10 bases lay between the germline ends. Germline CDR1 is SEHNR and CDR2 is FQNEAQ (reference sequence). DNA for the CDR3: TGTGCCAGCAGCTTACCCTTAGGGCTGAACACTGAAGCTTTCTTT. This translates into CASSLPLGLNTEAFF. Full variable domain (missing parts from reference TRBV7-9 and TRBJ1-1): DTGVSQNPRHKITKRGQNVTFRCDPISEHNRLYWYRQTLGQGPEFLTYFQNEAQLEKSRLLSDRFSAERPKGSFSTLEIQRTEQGDSAMYLCASSLPLGLNTEAFFGQGTRLTVV.

This clonotype was counted ten times or more. The chain employs TRBV6-1 and TRBJ2-4; possible D gene TRBD1, 5 bases. Germline V gene sequence: CDR1 MNHNS, CDR2 SASEGT. CDR3 length equals 14 residues. Trimming left V 4 bases short and J 1 base short, with 8 bases between. The CDR3 DNA reads as TGTGCCAGCAGTGCTAACAGGGCCAAAAACATTCAGTACTTC. Its protein is CASSANRAKNIQYF.

A few counts support this clonotype. V is TRBV14 and J is TRBJ2-7; D gene unclear. Germline V gene data show CDR1 as SGHDN and CDR2 as FVKESK. The germline V and J ends were trimmed by 1 base and 3 bases, with 19 bases remaining between them. This CDR3 region has 17 residues. The CDR3 sequence is CASSQVASATVGYEQYF. The CDR3 bases are TGTGCCAGCAGCCAAGTTGCATCGGCAACCGTAGGCTACGAGCAGTACTTC.

Ten or more counts support this clonotype. CDR3 nucleotide sequence: TGCAGCGTTGAATATGAGGGGACTGAAGCTTTCTTT. Its protein product is CSVEYEGTEAFF. J is TRBJ1-1 and V is TRBV29-1; D possibly corresponds to TRBD1 (5 bases). Per germline, CDR1 SQVTM and CDR2 ANQGSEA. The germline V and J ends were trimmed by 2 bases and 5 bases, with 9 bases remaining between them. This CDR3 is built from 12 residues.

This clonotype was detected ten times or more. This chain links TRBV28 with TRBJ1-1; 10 positions match TRBD1. V gave up 5 bases and J gave up 5 bases; unmatched junction bases: 5. The CDR3 runs to 14 residues. Germline CDR1 MDHEN, CDR2 SYDVKM. CDR3 nucleotide sequence: TGTGCCAGCAGTCGGGACAGGGGCGAAACTGAAGCTTTCTTT. Its translation: CASSRDRGETEAFF. Complete variable domain (other parts from reference TRBV28 and TRBJ1-1): DVKVTQSSRYLVKRTGEKVFLECVQDMDHENMFWYRQDPGLGLRLIYFSYDVKMKEKGDIPEGYSVSREKKERFSLILESASTNQTSMYLCASSRDRGETEAFFGQGTRLTVV.

The chain uses TRBV27 and TRBJ2-5, with 10 bases identical to TRBD2. V lost 3 bases, J lost 5 bases, and 9 bases stayed unmatched. CDR3 size: 16 residues. Germline CDR1 is MNHEY and CDR2 is SMNVEV (reference sequence). For the CDR3, the DNA is TGTGCCAGCAGTTTCCAGAGCGGGAGGGCCGGCGAGACCCAGTACTTC. Translation: CASSFQSGRAGETQYF.

This clonotype occurred many times. Mismatch with germline at one junction end may stem from a read error. The chain is built from TRBV28 and TRBJ2-5; 11 nucleotides match TRBD1. The germline CDR1 and CDR2 sequences are MDHEN and SYDVKM. CDR3 size: 16 residues. This chain's CDR3 is CTSSFGTGGLQETQYF. The CDR3 region has the DNA TGTACCAGCAGTTTCGGGACAGGGGGTCTGCAAGAGACCCAGTACTTC.

Details on this clonotype: A much larger clone lies one base from this, so it may be a read error. The V call is TRBV25-1, the J call TRBJ1-1, with unresolved D. The CDR3 is 13 amino acids. The germline CDR1 and CDR2 sequences are MGHDK and SYGVNS. As DNA, the CDR3 is TGTGTCAGCAAAGGACGGTTGGAACCTGAAGCTTTCTTT. Translated: CVSKGRLEPEAFF.

This clonotype was observed many times. This sequence joins TRBV19 and TRBJ2-7, with D hard to call. Trimming shortened V by 3 bases and J by 2 bases, and 8 bases separated the two germline ends. The CDR3 runs to 13 residues. CDR1 and CDR2 from the germline V gene are LNHDA and SQIVND (reference sequence). The CDR3, as DNA: TGTGCCAGTAGTATTGGGCTTCCCTACGAGCAGTACTTC. This gives the protein CASSIGLPYEQYF.